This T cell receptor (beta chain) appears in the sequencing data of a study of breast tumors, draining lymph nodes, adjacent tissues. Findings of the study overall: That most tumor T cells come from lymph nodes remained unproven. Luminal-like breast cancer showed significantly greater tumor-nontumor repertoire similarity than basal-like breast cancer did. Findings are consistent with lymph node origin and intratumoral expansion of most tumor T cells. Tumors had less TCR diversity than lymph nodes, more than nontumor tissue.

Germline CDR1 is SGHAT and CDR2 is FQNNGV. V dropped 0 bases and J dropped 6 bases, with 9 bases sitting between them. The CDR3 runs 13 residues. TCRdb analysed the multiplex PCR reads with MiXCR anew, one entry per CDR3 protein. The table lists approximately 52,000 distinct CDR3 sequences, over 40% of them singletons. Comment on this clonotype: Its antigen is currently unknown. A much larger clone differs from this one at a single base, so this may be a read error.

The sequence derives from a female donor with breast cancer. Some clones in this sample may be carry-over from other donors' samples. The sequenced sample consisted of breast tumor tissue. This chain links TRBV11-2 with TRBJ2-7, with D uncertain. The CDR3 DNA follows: TGTGCCAGCAGCTTAGATCTGGTCTCCGAGCAGTACTTC. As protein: CASSLDLVSEQYF.